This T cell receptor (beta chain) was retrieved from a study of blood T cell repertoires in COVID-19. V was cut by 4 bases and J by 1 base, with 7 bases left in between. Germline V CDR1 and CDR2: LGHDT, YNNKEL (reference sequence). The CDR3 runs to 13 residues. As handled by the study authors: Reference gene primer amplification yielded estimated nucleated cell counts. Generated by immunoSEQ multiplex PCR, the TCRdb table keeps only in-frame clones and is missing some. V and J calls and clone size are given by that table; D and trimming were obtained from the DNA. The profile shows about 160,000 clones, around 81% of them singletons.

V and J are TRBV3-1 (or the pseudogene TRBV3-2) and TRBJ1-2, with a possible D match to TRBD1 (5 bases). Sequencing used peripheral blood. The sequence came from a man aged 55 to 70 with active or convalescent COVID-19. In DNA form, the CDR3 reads TGTGCCAGCAGCCCGGGACTTAACTATGGCTACACCTTC. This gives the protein CASSPGLNYGYTF.